The rows below give T cell receptor beta chains drawn from one sample of a study of cytomegalovirus exposure and HLA in healthy donors. Sequenced by immunoSEQ multiplex PCR; TCRdb stores in-frame clones only, minus some. The data show approximately 180,000 clones, with around 81% seen just once and roughly 2% held by the top ten. The sample was PBMCs. The source is a woman aged 25 to 39 in good health and CMV-seronegative. The CDR3 runs from the conserved cysteine through the conserved F or W. A D gene is named only where the DNA matches it firmly. Expanded clones get a size class; other rows say once, few or many, or leave the size out.

clone_size: .
v_call: TRBV18
d_call: .
j_call: TRBJ1-6
cdr3_nt: TGTGCCAGCTCACCTCGCGACACGGGGAGTAATTCACCCCTCCACTTT
cdr3_aa: CASSPRDTGSNSPLHF

clone_size: few
v_call: TRBV28
d_call: .
j_call: TRBJ2-7
cdr3_nt: TGTGCCAGCAGTTTCCGCGTTGGAGTTCGGAGCCTCTCCTACGAGCAGTACTTC
cdr3_aa: CASSFRVGVRSLSYEQYF

clone_size: few
v_call: TRBV28
d_call: TRBD1
j_call: TRBJ2-7
cdr3_nt: TGTGCCAGCAGTTCGTCCGGGACAGACTACGAGCAGTACTTC
cdr3_aa: CASSSSGTDYEQYF

clone_size: .
v_call: TRBV6-6
d_call: TRBD1
j_call: TRBJ2-4
cdr3_nt: TGTGCCAGCAGACCTCGGACAGGGGAGGCCAAAAACATTCAGTACTTC
cdr3_aa: CASRPRTGEAKNIQYF

clone_size: .
v_call: TRBV5-1
d_call: .
j_call: TRBJ2-2
cdr3_nt: TGCGCCAGCAGCTTGTCACACCTCAACACCGGGGAGCTGTTTTTT
cdr3_aa: CASSLSHLNTGELFF

clone_size: .
v_call: TRBV10-2
d_call: .
j_call: TRBJ1-5
cdr3_nt: TGCGCCAGCAGTGGCGACAGGATTCAGCCCCAGCATTTT
cdr3_aa: CASSGDRIQPQHF

clone_size: .
v_call: TRBV27
d_call: TRBD1
j_call: TRBJ2-7
cdr3_nt: TGTGCCAGCAGTTCGGGACAGGGAATAGGGTACGAGCAGTACTTC
cdr3_aa: CASSSGQGIGYEQYF

clone_size: .
v_call: TRBV19
d_call: TRBD1
j_call: TRBJ1-2
cdr3_nt: TGTGCCAGTAGTGGACAGGGGGCGAGTGGCTACACCTTC
cdr3_aa: CASSGQGASGYTF

clone_size: .
v_call: TRBV19
d_call: .
j_call: TRBJ2-1
cdr3_nt: TGTGCCAGTAGTCTCCAACAGGGTTCGGCCAATGAGCAGTTCTTC
cdr3_aa: CASSLQQGSANEQFF

clone_size: .
v_call: TRBV5-1
d_call: TRBD2
j_call: TRBJ2-5
cdr3_nt: TGCGCCAGCAGATTTAGCGGGCCGTACCAAGAGACCCAGTACTTC
cdr3_aa: CASRFSGPYQETQYF

clone_size: .
v_call: TRBV12-5
d_call: .
j_call: TRBJ1-3
cdr3_nt: TGTGCTAGTGGTTTGTCACAAAGGGGCACCATATATTTT
cdr3_aa: CASGLSQRGTIYF

clone_size: .
v_call: TRBV7-9
d_call: .
j_call: TRBJ1-5
cdr3_nt: TGTGCCAGCAGCCCAGCTGGGGGGTTTCAGCCCCAGCATTTT
cdr3_aa: CASSPAGGFQPQHF

clone_size: .
v_call: TRBV19
d_call: TRBD1
j_call: TRBJ2-1
cdr3_nt: TGTGCCAGTAGTCTCTTACAGGGGTTAGGGGCATCCTACAATGAGCAGTTCTTC
cdr3_aa: CASSLLQGLGASYNEQFF

clone_size: .
v_call: TRBV14
d_call: .
j_call: TRBJ2-3
cdr3_nt: TGTGCCAGCAGCCACCCTTCACAGGGATCAGATACGCAGTATTTT
cdr3_aa: CASSHPSQGSDTQYF

clone_size: .
v_call: TRBV7-9
d_call: TRBD1
j_call: TRBJ1-5
cdr3_nt: TGTGCCAGCAGCTTAGGAGGGACAGACAATCAGCCCCAGCATTTT
cdr3_aa: CASSLGGTDNQPQHF

clone_size: few
v_call: TRBV7-8
d_call: .
j_call: TRBJ1-1
cdr3_nt: TGTGCCAGCAGCAGCATTGAGATGAACACTGAAGCTTTCTTT
cdr3_aa: CASSSIEMNTEAFF

clone_size: .
v_call: TRBV7-4
d_call: .
j_call: TRBJ2-7
cdr3_nt: TGTGCCAGCAGCTACCCGACAGACTACGAGCAGTACTTC
cdr3_aa: CASSYPTDYEQYF

clone_size: .
v_call: TRBV29-1
d_call: .
j_call: TRBJ2-5
cdr3_nt: TGCAGCGTTGAAGATCAGATAGAGACAGGCGCCCAAGAGACCCAGTACTTC
cdr3_aa: CSVEDQIETGAQETQYF

clone_size: .
v_call: TRBV27
d_call: .
j_call: TRBJ2-3
cdr3_nt: TGTGCCAGCAGTTCAGGCGCTTTAGATACGCAGTATTTT
cdr3_aa: CASSSGALDTQYF

clone_size: .
v_call: TRBV4-2
d_call: TRBD2
j_call: TRBJ2-1
cdr3_nt: TGTGCCAGCAGCCAAGATACTAGCGGGAGTGGTGAGCAGTTCTTC
cdr3_aa: CASSQDTSGSGEQFF

clone_size: once
v_call: TRBV6-5
d_call: TRBD1
j_call: TRBJ1-5
cdr3_nt: TGTGCCAGCAGTAGACAGGGCCAAGGCAATCAGCCCCAGCATTTT
cdr3_aa: CASSRQGQGNQPQHF

clone_size: .
v_call: TRBV9
d_call: TRBD2
j_call: TRBJ2-5
cdr3_nt: TGTGCCAGCAGCGTAACGGCGGGAGCCCACGAGACCCAGTACTTC
cdr3_aa: CASSVTAGAHETQYF

clone_size: .
v_call: TRBV7-3
d_call: .
j_call: TRBJ2-7
cdr3_nt: TGTGCCAGCAGCCCCCAGGCAGGGAACTCCTACGAGCAGTACTTC
cdr3_aa: CASSPQAGNSYEQYF

clone_size: .
v_call: TRBV19
d_call: .
j_call: TRBJ1-4
cdr3_nt: TGTGCCAGTAGTAAGGCAGGCCCGAATGAAAAACTGTTTTTT
cdr3_aa: CASSKAGPNEKLFF

clone_size: .
v_call: TRBV7-3
d_call: TRBD2
j_call: TRBJ2-2
cdr3_nt: TGTGCCAGCAGCATCAGCGGGAGGGTGGGGGCCGGGGAGCTGTTTTTT
cdr3_aa: CASSISGRVGAGELFF

clone_size: .
v_call: TRBV11-2
d_call: TRBD2
j_call: TRBJ2-3
cdr3_nt: TGTGCCAGCAGCTCTCTAGCGGGAGCAGATACGCAGTATTTT
cdr3_aa: CASSSLAGADTQYF

clone_size: .
v_call: TRBV30
d_call: .
j_call: TRBJ2-5
cdr3_nt: TGTGCCTGGACGGCGGGCCCGTACCAAGAGACCCAGTACTTC
cdr3_aa: CAWTAGPYQETQYF